This T cell receptor beta chain was recorded in a study of Graves' ophthalmopathy and Graves' hyperthyroidism. Study information: At the time of initial diagnosis and before any treatment, peripheral blood was collected.

Clinicians made diagnoses from clinical symptoms, serum thyroxine, TRAb, thyroid ultrasound and orbital computed tomography. The PBMCs were taken from approximately 9 ml of fresh peripheral blood. This clonotype was found many times. The antigen is unknown. The germline V gene has CDR1 LNHDA and CDR2 SQIVND (reference sequence). The CDR3 sequence is 13 residues long. V was trimmed by 7 bases and J by 7 bases, leaving 13 bases between them. Study results and limitations: Blood samples also showed most expanded thyroid clonotypes exceeding 0.001 frequency.

RNA served as the template for amplifying TCR beta CDR3 regions. The authors performed first-round RT-PCR with HTBI primers and then a second-round multiplex PCR. One entry per CDR3 protein results from TCRdb running MiXCR on the multiplex PCR reads. Found here are 300,000 to 450,000 distinct CDR3 sequences, approximately 17% of them singletons; the top ten hold roughly 2.4%. The V call is TRBV19, the J call TRBJ2-2, with D possibly TRBD1 on 6 matching bases. Sequencing used peripheral blood. This receptor was taken from an adult woman with stable Graves' hyperthyroidism. The CDR3 is CASNPDSHGELFF. DNA of the CDR3: TGTGCCAGTAACCCGGACAGCCACGGGGAGCTGTTTTTT.